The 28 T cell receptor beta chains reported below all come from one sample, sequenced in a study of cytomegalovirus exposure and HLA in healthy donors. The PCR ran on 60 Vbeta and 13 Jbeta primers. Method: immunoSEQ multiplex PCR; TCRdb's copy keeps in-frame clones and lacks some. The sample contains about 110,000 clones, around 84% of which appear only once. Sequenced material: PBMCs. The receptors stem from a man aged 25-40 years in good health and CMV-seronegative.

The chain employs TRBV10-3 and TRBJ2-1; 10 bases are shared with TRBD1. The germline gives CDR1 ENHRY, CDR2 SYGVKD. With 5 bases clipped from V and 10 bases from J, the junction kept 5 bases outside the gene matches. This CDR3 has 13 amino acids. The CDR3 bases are TGTGCCATCAGTTGGACAGGGGGAAACGAGCAGTTCTTC. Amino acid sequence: CAISWTGGNEQFF.

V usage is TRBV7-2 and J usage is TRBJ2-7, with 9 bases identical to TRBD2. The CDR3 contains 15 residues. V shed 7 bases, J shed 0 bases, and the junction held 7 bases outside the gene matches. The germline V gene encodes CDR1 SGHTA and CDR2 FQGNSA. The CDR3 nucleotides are TGTGCCAGCACCACCAGCGGGGGGTACTCCTACGAGCAGTACTTC. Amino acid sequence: CASTTSGGYSYEQYF.

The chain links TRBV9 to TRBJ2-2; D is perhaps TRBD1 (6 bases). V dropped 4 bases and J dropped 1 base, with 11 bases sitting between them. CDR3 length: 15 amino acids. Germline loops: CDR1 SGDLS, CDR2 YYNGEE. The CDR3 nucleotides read TGTGCCAGCAGCAAAGGGACACAGAACACCGGGGAGCTGTTTTTT. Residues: CASSKGTQNTGELFF.

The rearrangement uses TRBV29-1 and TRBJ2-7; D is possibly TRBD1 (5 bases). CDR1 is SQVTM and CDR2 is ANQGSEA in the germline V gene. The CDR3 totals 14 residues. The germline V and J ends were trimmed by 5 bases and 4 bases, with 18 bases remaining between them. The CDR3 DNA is TGCAGCGTTAATTTGGTTGACAGCCCTTACGAGCAGTACTTC. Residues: CSVNLVDSPYEQYF.

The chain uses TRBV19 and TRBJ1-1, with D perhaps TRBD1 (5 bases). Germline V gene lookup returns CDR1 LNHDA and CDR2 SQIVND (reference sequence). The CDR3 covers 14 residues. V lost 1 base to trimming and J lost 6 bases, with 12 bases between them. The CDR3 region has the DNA TGTGCCAGTAGTATAGGGGGAGGGGTTTCTGAAGCTTTCTTT. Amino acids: CASSIGGGVSEAFF.

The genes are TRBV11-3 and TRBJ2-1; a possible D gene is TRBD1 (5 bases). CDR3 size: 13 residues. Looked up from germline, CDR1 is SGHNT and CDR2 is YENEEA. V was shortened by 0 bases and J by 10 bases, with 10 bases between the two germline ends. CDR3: CASSLDRGWEQFF. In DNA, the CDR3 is TGTGCCAGCAGCTTAGATAGGGGTTGGGAGCAGTTCTTC.

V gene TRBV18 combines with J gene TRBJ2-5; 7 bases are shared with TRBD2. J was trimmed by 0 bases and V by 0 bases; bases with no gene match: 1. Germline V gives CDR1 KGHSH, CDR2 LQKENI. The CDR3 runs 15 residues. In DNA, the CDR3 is TGTGCCAGCTCACCACCGGGGGGGTACCAAGAGACCCAGTACTTC. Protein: CASSPPGGYQETQYF. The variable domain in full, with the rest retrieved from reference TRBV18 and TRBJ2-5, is NAGVMQNPRHLVRRRGQEARLRCSPMKGHSHVYWYRQLPEEGLKFMVYLQKENIIDESGMPKERFSAEFPKEGPSILRIQQVVRGDSAAYFCASSPPGGYQETQYFGPGTRLLVL.

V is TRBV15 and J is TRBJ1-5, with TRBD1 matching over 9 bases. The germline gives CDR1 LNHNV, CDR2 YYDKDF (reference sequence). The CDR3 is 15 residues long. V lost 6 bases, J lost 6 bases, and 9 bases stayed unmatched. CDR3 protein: CATRSRQGGVQPQHF. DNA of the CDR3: TGTGCCACCAGGTCGCGACAGGGGGGGGTTCAGCCCCAGCATTTT.

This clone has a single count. Here the CDR3 DNA reads TGCGCCAGCAGCTTACAGGGGTATGAGGGTGAAAAACTGTTTTTT. The encoded protein is CASSLQGYEGEKLFF. V is TRBV5-1 and J is TRBJ1-4; 7 bases are a match to TRBD1. This CDR3 is built from 15 residues. Per the germline V gene, CDR1 is SGHRS and CDR2 is YFSETQ. The J segment lost 7 bases and the V segment lost 2 bases, leaving 8 bases of the junction unmatched.

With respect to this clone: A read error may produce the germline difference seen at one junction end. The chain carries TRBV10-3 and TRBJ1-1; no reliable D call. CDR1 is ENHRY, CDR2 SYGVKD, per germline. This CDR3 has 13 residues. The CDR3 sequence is CAISESKPFGMIF. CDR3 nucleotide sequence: TGTGCCATCAGTGAGTCGAAACCGTTCGGGATGATCTTT.

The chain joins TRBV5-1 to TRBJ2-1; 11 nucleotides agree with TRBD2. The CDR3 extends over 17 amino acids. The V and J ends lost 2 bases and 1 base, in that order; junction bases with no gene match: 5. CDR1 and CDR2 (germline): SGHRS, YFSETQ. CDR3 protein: CASSLLTSGISYNEQFF. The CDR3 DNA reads TGCGCCAGCAGCTTATTGACTAGCGGGATTTCCTACAATGAGCAGTTCTTC.

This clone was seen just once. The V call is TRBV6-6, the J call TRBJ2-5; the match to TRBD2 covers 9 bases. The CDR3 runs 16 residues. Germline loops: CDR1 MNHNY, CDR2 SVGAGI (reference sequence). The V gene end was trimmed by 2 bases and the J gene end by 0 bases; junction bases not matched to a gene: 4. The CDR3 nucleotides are TGTGCCAGCAGTTACAGGGTAGCGGGGGACCAAGAGACCCAGTACTTC. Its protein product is CASSYRVAGDQETQYF.

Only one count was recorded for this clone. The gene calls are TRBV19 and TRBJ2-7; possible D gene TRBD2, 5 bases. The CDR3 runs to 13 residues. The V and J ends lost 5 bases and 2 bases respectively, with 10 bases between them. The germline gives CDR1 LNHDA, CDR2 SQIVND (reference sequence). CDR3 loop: CASSFQEAYEQYF. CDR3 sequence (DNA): TGTGCCAGTAGTTTCCAGGAGGCCTACGAGCAGTACTTC.

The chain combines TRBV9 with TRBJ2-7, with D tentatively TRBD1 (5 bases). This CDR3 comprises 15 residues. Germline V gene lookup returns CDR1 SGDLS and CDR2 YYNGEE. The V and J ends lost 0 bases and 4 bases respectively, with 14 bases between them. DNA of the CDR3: TGTGCCAGCAGCGTAGGCCAGGGTAGGGTTTACGAGCAGTACTTC. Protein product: CASSVGQGRVYEQYF.

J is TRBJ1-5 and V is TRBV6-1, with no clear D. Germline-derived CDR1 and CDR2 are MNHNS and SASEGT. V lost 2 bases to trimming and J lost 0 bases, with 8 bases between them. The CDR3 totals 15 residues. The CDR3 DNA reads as TGTGCCAGCAGTGAATCGGAGTATAGCAATCAGCCCCAGCATTTT. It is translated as CASSESEYSNQPQHF.

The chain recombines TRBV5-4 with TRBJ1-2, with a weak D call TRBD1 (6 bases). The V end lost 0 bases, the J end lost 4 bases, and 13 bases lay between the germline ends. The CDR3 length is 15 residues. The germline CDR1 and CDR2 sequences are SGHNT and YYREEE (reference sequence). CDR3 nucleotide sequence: TGTGCCAGCAGCTTGGCAGGGGCGATCCCCTATGGCTACACCTTC. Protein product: CASSLAGAIPYGYTF.

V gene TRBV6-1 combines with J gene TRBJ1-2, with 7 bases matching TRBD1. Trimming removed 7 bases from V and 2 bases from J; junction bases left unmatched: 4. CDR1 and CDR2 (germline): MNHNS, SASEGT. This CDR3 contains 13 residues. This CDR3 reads CASTTGVNYGYTF. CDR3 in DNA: TGTGCCAGCACTACAGGGGTCAACTATGGCTACACCTTC.

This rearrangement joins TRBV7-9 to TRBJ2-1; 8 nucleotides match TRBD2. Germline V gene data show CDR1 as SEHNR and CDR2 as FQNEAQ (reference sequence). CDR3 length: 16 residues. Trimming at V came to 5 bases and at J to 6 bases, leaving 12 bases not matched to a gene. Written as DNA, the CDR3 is TGTGCCAGCAGCGGAAAGGGCGGGAGGAGACTCAATGAGCAGTTCTTC. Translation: CASSGKGGRRLNEQFF.

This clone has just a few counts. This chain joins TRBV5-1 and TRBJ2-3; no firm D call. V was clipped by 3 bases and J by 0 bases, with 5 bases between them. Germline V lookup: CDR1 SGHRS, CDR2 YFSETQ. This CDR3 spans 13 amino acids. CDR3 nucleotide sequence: TGCGCCAGCAGCTACGAGAGCACAGATACGCAGTATTTT. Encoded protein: CASSYESTDTQYF.

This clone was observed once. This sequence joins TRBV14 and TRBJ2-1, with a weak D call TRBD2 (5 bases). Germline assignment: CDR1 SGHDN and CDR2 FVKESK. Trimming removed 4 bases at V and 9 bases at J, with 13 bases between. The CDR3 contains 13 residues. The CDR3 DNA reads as TGTGCCAGCAGCCCGACTACGTGGACTGAGCAGTTCTTC. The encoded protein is CASSPTTWTEQFF.

The CDR3 region is CASSNYGETYEQFF. For the CDR3, the DNA is TGTGCCAGTAGTAACTACGGCGAGACCTATGAGCAGTTCTTC. This rearrangement joins TRBV19 to TRBJ2-1; D call uncertain. Germline loops: CDR1 LNHDA, CDR2 SQIVND (reference sequence). The CDR3 sequence is 14 residues long. Trimming took off 4 bases at V and 8 bases at J, with 15 bases between the two ends.

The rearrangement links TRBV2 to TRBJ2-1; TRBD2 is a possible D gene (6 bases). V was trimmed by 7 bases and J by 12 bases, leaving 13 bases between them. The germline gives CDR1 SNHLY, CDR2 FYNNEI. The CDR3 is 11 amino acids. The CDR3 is CASKDLEGQFF. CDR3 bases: TGTGCCAGCAAGGACTTGGAGGGGCAGTTCTTC.

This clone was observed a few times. Written as DNA, the CDR3 is TGTGCCAGCATCCGGGGGGGGATTGGAGGCTACACCTTC. Translation: CASIRGGIGGYTF. This chain links TRBV6-5 with TRBJ1-2, with D possibly TRBD1 on 5 matching bases. Per germline, CDR1 MNHEY and CDR2 SVGAGI. Trimming removed 7 bases from V and 8 bases from J, with 17 bases in between. This CDR3 has 13 amino acids.

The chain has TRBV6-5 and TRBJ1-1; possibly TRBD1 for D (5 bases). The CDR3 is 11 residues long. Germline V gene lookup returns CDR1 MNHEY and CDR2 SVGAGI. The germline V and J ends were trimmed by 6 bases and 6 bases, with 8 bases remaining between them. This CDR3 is CASRATAEAFF. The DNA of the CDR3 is TGTGCCAGCAGGGCGACAGCTGAAGCTTTCTTT.

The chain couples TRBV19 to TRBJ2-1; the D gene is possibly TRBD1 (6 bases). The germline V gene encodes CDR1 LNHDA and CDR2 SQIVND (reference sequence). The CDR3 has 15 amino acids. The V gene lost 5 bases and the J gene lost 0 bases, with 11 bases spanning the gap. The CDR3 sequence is CASSGQSTSYNEQFF. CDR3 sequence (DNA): TGTGCCAGTAGTGGACAGTCTACCTCCTACAATGAGCAGTTCTTC.

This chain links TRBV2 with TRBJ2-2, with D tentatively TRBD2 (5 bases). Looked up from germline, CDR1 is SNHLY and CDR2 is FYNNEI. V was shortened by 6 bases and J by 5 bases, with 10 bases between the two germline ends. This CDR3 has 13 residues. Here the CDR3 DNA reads TGTGCCAGCAGCGGGGTGGGAACCGGGGAGCTGTTTTTT. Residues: CASSGVGTGELFF. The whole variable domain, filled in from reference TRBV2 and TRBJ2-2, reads EPEVTQTPSHQVTQMGQEVILRCVPISNHLYFYWYRQILGQKVEFLVSFYNNEISEKSEIFDDQFSVERPDGSNFTLKIRSTKLEDSAMYFCASSGVGTGELFFGEGSRLTVL.

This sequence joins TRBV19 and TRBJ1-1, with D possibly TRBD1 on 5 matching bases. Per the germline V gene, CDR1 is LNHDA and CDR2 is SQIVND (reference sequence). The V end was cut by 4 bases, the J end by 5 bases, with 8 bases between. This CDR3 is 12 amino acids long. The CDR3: CASSTYRTEAFF. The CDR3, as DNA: TGTGCCAGTAGTACTTACAGGACTGAAGCTTTCTTT. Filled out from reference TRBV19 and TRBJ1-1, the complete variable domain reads DGGITQSPKYLFRKEGQNVTLSCEQNLNHDAMYWYRQDPGQGLRLIYYSQIVNDFQKGDIAEGYSVSREKKESFPLTVTSAQKNPTAFYLCASSTYRTEAFFGQGTRLTVV.

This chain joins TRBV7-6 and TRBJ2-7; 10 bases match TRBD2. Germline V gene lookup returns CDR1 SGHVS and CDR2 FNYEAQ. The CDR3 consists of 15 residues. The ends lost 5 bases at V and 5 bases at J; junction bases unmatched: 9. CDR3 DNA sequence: TGTGCCAGCAGCGCAACTAGCGGGAACTACCACGAGCAGTACTTC. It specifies CASSATSGNYHEQYF. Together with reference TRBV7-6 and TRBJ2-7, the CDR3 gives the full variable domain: GAGVSQSPRYKVTKRGQDVALRCDPISGHVSLYWYRQALGQGPEFLTYFNYEAQQDKSGLPNDRFSAERPEGSISTLTIQRTEQRDSAMYRCASSATSGNYHEQYFGPGTRLTVT.